The 27 T cell receptor beta chains in this list originate from one sample, sequenced in a study of cytomegalovirus exposure and HLA in healthy donors. Profiling relied on immunoSEQ multiplex PCR, and the TCRdb table lists in-frame clones only, not all of them. The table records about 55,000 clones, 80% to 95% of them present only once. Sequenced input: PBMCs. The source of these receptors is a young man in good health and CMV-seronegative.

This chain links TRBV28 with TRBJ2-1; D is unclear. V was pared by 4 bases and J by 8 bases, with 6 bases between. Germline-derived CDR1 and CDR2 are MDHEN and SYDVKM. The CDR3 contains 11 residues. The CDR3 sequence is CASSSYDEQFF. The CDR3 bases are TGTGCCAGCAGTTCTTATGATGAGCAGTTCTTC.

V gene TRBV28 combines with J gene TRBJ2-7, with D possibly being TRBD1 (7 bases). Germline loops: CDR1 MDHEN, CDR2 SYDVKM. The V end was cut by 7 bases, the J end by 5 bases, with 15 bases between. The CDR3 totals 13 residues. Here the CDR3 DNA reads TGTGCCAGCACCGCGGGACAGAGGGACGAGCAGTACTTC. As protein: CASTAGQRDEQYF.

The rearrangement links TRBV27 to TRBJ1-1; 9 bases fit TRBD1. This CDR3 comprises 17 residues. The V gene end was trimmed by 5 bases and the J gene end by 10 bases; junction bases not matched to a gene: 20. Per the germline V gene, CDR1 is MNHEY and CDR2 is SMNVEV (reference sequence). The CDR3 bases are TGTGCCAGCAGTCACCGGGGCCGGGACAGGGAGGACCGGGGAGCTTTCTTT. Amino acids: CASSHRGRDREDRGAFF.

As DNA, the CDR3 is TGTGCCAGCAGTGATCAAGGGTTTGGAGGAGAGACCCAGTACTTC. Protein: CASSDQGFGGETQYF. The chain uses TRBV2 and TRBJ2-5; D is perhaps TRBD2 (5 bases). The CDR3 length is 15 residues. In germline, CDR1 is SNHLY, CDR2 FYNNEI. Trimming shortened V by 3 bases and J by 4 bases, and 15 bases separated the two germline ends.

The rearrangement links TRBV29-1 to TRBJ1-1, with D possibly TRBD1 on 5 matching bases. The germline CDR1 and CDR2 sequences are SQVTM and ANQGSEA. V gave up 7 bases and J gave up 6 bases, with 12 bases separating them. CDR3 length: 11 amino acids. In nucleotides, the CDR3 is TGCAGCGGGGACTCGAGCGCTGAAGCTTTCTTT. This encodes CSGDSSAEAFF.

V is TRBV28 and J is TRBJ2-1; 11 bases align to TRBD1. J gave up 14 bases and V 3 bases, and 12 bases lay outside the gene matches. Germline-derived CDR1 and CDR2 are MDHEN and SYDVKM. This CDR3 has 15 amino acids. CDR3 loop: CASSLDPGTGGMKFF. The CDR3, as DNA: TGTGCCAGCAGTTTGGACCCCGGGACAGGGGGGATGAAGTTCTTC.

This clone was counted only a few times. This chain links TRBV6-5 with TRBJ1-1; tentatively, D is TRBD1 (6 bases). Germline loops: CDR1 MNHEY, CDR2 SVGAGI. The CDR3 has 14 amino acids. The V and J ends lost 4 bases and 7 bases respectively, with 16 bases between them. As DNA, the CDR3 is TGTGCCAGCAGTTCGACAGGACGTCGTCGTGAAGCTTTCTTT. It codes for CASSSTGRRREAFF.

The chain has TRBV27 and TRBJ2-3; D ambiguous. The CDR3 contains 14 residues. V shed 7 bases and J shed 1 base, with 12 bases lying between them. Germline V gene data show CDR1 as MNHEY and CDR2 as SMNVEV (reference sequence). The CDR3 is CASNPTPRTDTQYF. CDR3 bases: TGTGCCAGCAACCCGACACCTCGCACAGATACGCAGTATTTT.

The chain recombines TRBV5-1 with TRBJ2-2, with TRBD2 identical over 10 bases. This CDR3 spans 19 amino acids. Germline V gives CDR1 SGHRS, CDR2 YFSETQ. Trimming removed 4 bases from V and 1 base from J; junction bases left unmatched: 13. CDR3 loop: CASSLGPYLAGGNTGELFF. The CDR3 nucleotides read TGCGCCAGCAGCCTAGGACCCTATTTAGCGGGGGGGAACACCGGGGAGCTGTTTTTT.

The chain recombines TRBV5-1 with TRBJ2-7, with 9 bases matching TRBD2. The CDR3 runs 16 residues. Trimming cost V 1 base and J 3 bases; bases outside gene matches: 8. Germline CDR1 reads SGHRS; CDR2 reads YFSETQ. CDR3 amino acids: CASSLKASGNFYEQYF. The CDR3 region has the DNA TGCGCCAGCAGCTTGAAAGCTAGCGGGAATTTCTACGAGCAGTACTTC.

This chain joins TRBV5-1 and TRBJ2-1; 9 bases map to TRBD2. The CDR3 loop spans 17 amino acids. Germline-derived CDR1 and CDR2 are SGHRS and YFSETQ. Germline trimming cut 4 bases from V and 9 bases from J; bases unmatched to any gene: 17. CDR3 coding DNA: TGCGCCAGCAGCGCACGGGCTAGCGGGATCCGCCAAGGTGAGCAGTTCTTC. Translating it yields CASSARASGIRQGEQFF.

This chain links TRBV19 with TRBJ1-2, with TRBD1 identical over 10 bases. V lost 6 bases and J lost 5; bases outside the gene matches: 9. Germline CDR1 reads LNHDA; CDR2 reads SQIVND (reference sequence). The CDR3 sequence is 15 residues long. The CDR3: CASRSPGQGLYGYTF. In DNA, the CDR3 is TGTGCCAGTAGGTCCCCGGGACAGGGGTTATATGGCTACACCTTC.

The V call is TRBV19, the J call TRBJ1-4, with TRBD1 as a possible D gene (5 bases). Germline V gives CDR1 LNHDA, CDR2 SQIVND (reference sequence). The CDR3 has 17 amino acids. V lost 3 bases and J lost 3, with 17 bases in between. Here the CDR3 reads CASSIGTSYGSNEKLFF. The CDR3 bases are TGTGCCAGTAGTATCGGGACTTCCTATGGCTCTAATGAAAAACTGTTTTTT.

This chain links TRBV5-1 with TRBJ2-3; D is perhaps TRBD1 (6 bases). The V gene lost 6 bases and the J gene lost 5 bases, with 16 bases spanning the gap. This CDR3 is built from 14 residues. CDR1 and CDR2 (germline): SGHRS, YFSETQ. In DNA, the CDR3 is TGCGCCAGCAACAAGGGGGATTCGGGAGATACGCAGTATTTT. It is translated as CASNKGDSGDTQYF.

V gene TRBV6-6 combines with J gene TRBJ2-3; 7 bases match TRBD2. The CDR3 has 16 residues. Looked up from germline, CDR1 is MNHNY and CDR2 is SVGAGI (reference sequence). The V and J ends lost 2 bases and 1 base, in that order; junction bases with no gene match: 6. The CDR3 loop reads CASSYGGSRGTDTQYF. The CDR3 nucleotides are TGTGCCAGCAGTTACGGCGGGAGTAGGGGCACAGATACGCAGTATTTT.

The genes are TRBV5-5 and TRBJ2-5, with D hard to call. CDR3 length: 14 residues. V shed 4 bases and J shed 2 bases, with 12 bases lying between them. Germline CDR1 SGHKS, CDR2 YYEKEE (reference sequence). The CDR3 reads CASSRQVIQETQYF. The DNA of the CDR3 is TGTGCCAGCAGCCGACAAGTGATTCAAGAGACCCAGTACTTC.

This clone was seen just once. V is TRBV28 and J is TRBJ2-1, with 7 bases lining up with TRBD2. The CDR3 consists of 17 residues. Looked up from germline, CDR1 is MDHEN and CDR2 is SYDVKM. V shed 2 bases and J 3 bases; nucleotides not matched to a gene: 10. CDR3 coding DNA: TGTGCCAGCAGTTTACTCTCCCCTAGCGGAGTCTACAATGAGCAGTTCTTC. Translating it yields CASSLLSPSGVYNEQFF.

The chain has TRBV7-6 and TRBJ2-7, with TRBD2 matching 7 bases. The CDR3 is 15 residues long. Looked up from germline, CDR1 is SGHVS and CDR2 is FNYEAQ. The J segment lost 2 bases and the V segment lost 4 bases, leaving 8 bases of the junction unmatched. CDR3: CASSSQGEGPYEQYF. DNA of the CDR3: TGTGCCAGCAGCTCTCAAGGGGAGGGACCCTACGAGCAGTACTTC.

The chain recombines TRBV4-2 with TRBJ2-1, with TRBD2 as a possible D gene (6 bases). V dropped 0 bases and J dropped 9 bases, with 15 bases sitting between them. The germline V gene encodes CDR1 LGHNA and CDR2 YNFKEQ. The CDR3 is 15 residues long. CDR3 DNA: TGTGCCAGCAGCCAAGAAATGACTAGACTGTCTGAGCAGTTCTTC. Translating it yields CASSQEMTRLSEQFF.

The chain uses TRBV9 and TRBJ2-7, with TRBD1 matching 8 bases. The CDR3 loop spans 15 amino acids. The V segment lost 7 bases and the J segment 3 bases; nucleotides outside the gene matches: 12. CDR1 and CDR2 from the germline V gene are SGDLS and YYNGEE. The CDR3 sequence: CASAPSGQAVYEQYF. DNA of the CDR3: TGTGCCAGCGCCCCCTCGGGACAGGCCGTCTACGAGCAGTACTTC.

The chain carries TRBV5-4 and TRBJ1-3; perhaps TRBD1 as D (6 bases). V was shortened by 4 bases and J by 0 bases, with 17 bases between the two germline ends. Germline CDR1 and CDR2: SGHNT and YYREEE (reference sequence). The length of the CDR3 is 17 residues. CDR3 sequence reads: CASSGPQGSSSGNTIYF. The CDR3 nucleotides read TGTGCCAGCAGCGGGCCACAGGGATCCTCCTCTGGAAACACCATATATTTT.

This chain uses TRBV6-1 with TRBJ2-1; a possible D gene is TRBD2 (7 bases). The CDR3 has 16 residues. The germline V and J ends were trimmed by 0 bases and 9 bases, with 18 bases remaining between them. CDR1 and CDR2 (germline): MNHNS, SASEGT. The CDR3, as DNA: TGTGCCAGCAGTGAAGCGGGGGGGCGTATGAACAGTGAGCAGTTCTTC. Amino acids: CASSEAGGRMNSEQFF.

This chain links TRBV7-9 with TRBJ2-7, with a possible D match to TRBD1 (6 bases). This CDR3 region has 19 residues. V was pared by 7 bases and J by 0 bases, with 28 bases between. Looked up from germline, CDR1 is SEHNR and CDR2 is FQNEAQ (reference sequence). CDR3 DNA: TGTGCCAGCATCCATTTCGGGACCTCGGGGACACCGAGCTCCTACGAGCAGTACTTC. The encoded protein is CASIHFGTSGTPSSYEQYF.

The V and J genes are TRBV10-2 and TRBJ1-2; D remains ambiguous. CDR3 length equals 16 residues. The V end lost 8 bases, the J end lost 4 bases, and 23 bases lay between the germline ends. CDR1 and CDR2 from the germline V gene are WSHSY and SAAADI. As DNA, the CDR3 is TGCGCCAGCGGGGAGACGAGATCGAGCATTAGCTATGGCTACACCTTC. Residues: CASGETRSSISYGYTF.

This clone has just one count. The chain couples TRBV18 to TRBJ1-5; the D is unclear. The CDR3 is 14 residues long. Trimming left V 0 bases short and J 1 base short, with 4 bases between. Germline CDR1 and CDR2: KGHSH and LQKENI. CDR3 sequence: CASSPPESNQPQHF. The CDR3 coding sequence is TGTGCCAGCTCACCACCGGAGAGCAATCAGCCCCAGCATTTT.

CDR3 sequence: CASSYRDSNEKLFF. The CDR3 DNA reads as TGTGCCAGCAGTTACCGGGACAGTAATGAAAAACTGTTTTTT. The V gene is TRBV6-5, the J gene TRBJ1-4, with 7 bases fitting TRBD1. With 2 bases clipped from V and 4 bases from J, the junction kept 1 base outside the gene matches. The V gene's germline CDR1 is MNHEY and CDR2 SVGAGI. The CDR3 length is 14 residues.

V and J are TRBV7-9 and TRBJ2-1; 15 bases align to TRBD2. Trimming cost V 5 bases and J 8 bases; bases outside gene matches: 10. Germline V gives CDR1 SEHNR, CDR2 FQNEAQ (reference sequence). The CDR3 is made up of 17 amino acids. The CDR3: CASSPGGTSGRRDEQFF. The CDR3 DNA follows: TGTGCCAGCAGCCCCGGGGGGACTAGCGGGAGGAGGGATGAGCAGTTCTTC.